The rows below give T cell receptor beta chains drawn from one sample of a study of shared clonotypes between healthy human individuals. Assay used: immunoSEQ multiplex PCR; TCRdb lists only in-frame clones, some missing. Of 650,000 to 700,000 clones in the sample, about 90% were seen once. Sample: memory CD8+ T cells from PBMCs. The receptors were sampled from a man aged 18 to 29 in good health. Some clones in this sample may be carry-over from other donors' samples. Each CDR3 is given without its conserved first and last residue.

v_gene	j_gene	CDR3aa
TRBV4-2	TRBJ2-7	ASSQGEGRPYEQY
TRBV11-2	TRBJ2-3	ASSLVALTDTQY
TRBV5-1	TRBJ2-6	ASSLTGANVLT
TRBV4-1	TRBJ2-2	ASSQDPREARSTGELF
TRBV5-6	TRBJ2-2	ASSLRPNTGELF
TRBV7-2	TRBJ2-2	ASSFLVGELF
TRBV7-9	TRBJ2-3	ASSPSELRIRDTQY
TRBV4-1	TRBJ1-5	ASSRSYRGLSNQPQH
TRBV11-2	TRBJ1-3	ASGSSPRSGNTIY
TRBV4-1	TRBJ2-2	ASSQDRTLSNTGELF
TRBV7-8	TRBJ2-7	ASSWGTGTYEQY
TRBV28	TRBJ2-5	ASRRWTSGRGIQETQY